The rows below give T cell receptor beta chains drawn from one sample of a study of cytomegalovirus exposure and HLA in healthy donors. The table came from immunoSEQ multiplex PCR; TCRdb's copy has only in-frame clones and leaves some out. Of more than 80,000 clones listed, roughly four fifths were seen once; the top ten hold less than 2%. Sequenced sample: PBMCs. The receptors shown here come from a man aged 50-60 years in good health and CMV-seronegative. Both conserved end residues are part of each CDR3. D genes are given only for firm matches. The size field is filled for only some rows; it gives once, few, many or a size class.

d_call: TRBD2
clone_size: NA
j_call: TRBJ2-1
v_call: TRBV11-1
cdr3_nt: TGTGCCAGCAGCTCGCGACTAGCGGGGGCCTATGAGCAGTTCTTC
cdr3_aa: CASSSRLAGAYEQFF

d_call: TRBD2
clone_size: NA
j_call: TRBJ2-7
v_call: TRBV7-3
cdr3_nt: TGTGCCAGCAGCTTAACGGGGGGGTCAGGGAGCTACGAGCAGTACTTC
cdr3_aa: CASSLTGGSGSYEQYF

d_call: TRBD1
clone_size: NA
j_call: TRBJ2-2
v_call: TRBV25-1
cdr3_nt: TGTGCCAGCAGTGAAGCAATCCGGGACAGGGACACCGGGGAGCTGTTTTTT
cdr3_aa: CASSEAIRDRDTGELFF

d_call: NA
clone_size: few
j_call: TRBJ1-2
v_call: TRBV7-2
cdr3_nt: TGTGCCAGCAGCTTAGAGTCTACCTATGGCTACACCTTC
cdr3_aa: CASSLESTYGYTF

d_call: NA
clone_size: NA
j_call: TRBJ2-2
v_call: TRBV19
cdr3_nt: TGTGCCAGTAGTCCCCCCGCCGGGGAGCTGTTTTTT
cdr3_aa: CASSPPAGELFF

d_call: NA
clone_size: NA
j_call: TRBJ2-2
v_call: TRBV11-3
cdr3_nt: TGTGCCAGCAGTTCCGGGACTGCAACGAACACCGGGGAGCTGTTTTTT
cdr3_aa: CASSSGTATNTGELFF

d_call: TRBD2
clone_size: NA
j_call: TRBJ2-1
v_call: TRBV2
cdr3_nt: TGTGCCAGCAGTGCGTCACTAGCGGGGGGGTACAATGAGCAGTTCTTC
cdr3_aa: CASSASLAGGYNEQFF

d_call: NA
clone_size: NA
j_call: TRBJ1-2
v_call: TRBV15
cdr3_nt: TGTGCCACCAGCAGAGAAGGAGGTCTAAGTTTAGCTAACTATGGCTACACCTTC
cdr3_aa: CATSREGGLSLANYGYTF

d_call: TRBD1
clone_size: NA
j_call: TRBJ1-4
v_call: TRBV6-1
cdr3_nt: TGTGCCAGCAGTTTGGACAGGGGGAGTGAAAAACTGTTTTTT
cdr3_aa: CASSLDRGSEKLFF

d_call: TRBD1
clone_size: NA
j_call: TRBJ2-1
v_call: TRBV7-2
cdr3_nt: TGTGCCAGCAGCCACCAAGTATTCCCGGGACAGGGAGACAATGAGCAGTTCTTC
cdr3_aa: CASSHQVFPGQGDNEQFF

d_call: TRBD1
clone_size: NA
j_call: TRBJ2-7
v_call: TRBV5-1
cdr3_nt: TGCGCCAGCAGCCCGAAGACGGGACAGGGCTCCTACGAGCAGTACTTC
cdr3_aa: CASSPKTGQGSYEQYF

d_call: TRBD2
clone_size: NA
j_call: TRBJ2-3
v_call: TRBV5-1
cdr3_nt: TGCGCCAGCAGCTCCGGGACTAGCCTCACAGATACGCAGTATTTT
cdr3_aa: CASSSGTSLTDTQYF

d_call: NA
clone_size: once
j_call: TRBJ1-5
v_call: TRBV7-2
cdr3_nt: TGTGCCAGCAGCTTACAGGGGCCGCAGGCTCAGCCCCAGCATTTT
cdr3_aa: CASSLQGPQAQPQHF

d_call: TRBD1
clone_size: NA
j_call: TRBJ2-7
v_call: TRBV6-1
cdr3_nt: TGTGCCAGCACTGAGGGGGCCGGCTCCTACGAGCAGTACTTC
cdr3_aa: CASTEGAGSYEQYF

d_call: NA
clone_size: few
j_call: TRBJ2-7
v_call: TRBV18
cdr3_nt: TGTGCCAGCTCGCCTACCCCCTCCTACGAGCAGTACTTC
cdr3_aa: CASSPTPSYEQYF

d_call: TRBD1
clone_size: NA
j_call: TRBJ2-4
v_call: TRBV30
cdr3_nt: TGTGCCTGGATGGGACAGGGGGCTTCAGTGGCCAAAAACATTCAGTACTTC
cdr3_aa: CAWMGQGASVAKNIQYF

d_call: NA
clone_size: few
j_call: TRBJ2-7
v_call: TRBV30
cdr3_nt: TGTGCCTGGAGTGTACCGCCAACAGGGCCTAGGTACGAGCAGTACTTC
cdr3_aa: CAWSVPPTGPRYEQYF

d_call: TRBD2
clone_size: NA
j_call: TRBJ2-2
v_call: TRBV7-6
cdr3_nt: TGTGCCAGCAGGACTCTAGCGGGGGGCGACACCGGGGAGCTGTTTTTT
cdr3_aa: CASRTLAGGDTGELFF

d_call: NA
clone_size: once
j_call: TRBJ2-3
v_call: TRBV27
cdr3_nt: TGTGCCAGCAGTTTCCAAGATACGCAGTATTTT
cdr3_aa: CASSFQDTQYF

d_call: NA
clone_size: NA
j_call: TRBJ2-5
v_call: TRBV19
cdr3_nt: TGTGCCAGTAGTACAAAGGCTAGCGTTGAGACCCAGTACTTC
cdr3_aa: CASSTKASVETQYF

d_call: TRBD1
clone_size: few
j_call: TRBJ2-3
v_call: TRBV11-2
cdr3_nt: TGTGCCAGCAGCCCCGGGACAGGGGGCGCAGATACGCAGTATTTT
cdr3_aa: CASSPGTGGADTQYF

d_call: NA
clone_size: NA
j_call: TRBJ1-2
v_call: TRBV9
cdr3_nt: TGTGCCAGCAGCCTTGATACATATGGCTACACCTTC
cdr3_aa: CASSLDTYGYTF